This TCR beta chain was obtained from a study of CD4 T cell repertoires in COVID-19 (dated by TCRdb to the early 2020s). In the study overall: To analyze cross-reactivity, the CFSE-low cells were expanded with IL-2 for about 10 days and then labeled again and restimulated with spike proteins from other coronaviruses. The study characterized naturally processed CD4+ T cell responses to SARS-CoV-2 spike and nucleoprotein in COVID-19-recovered individuals, using TCR Vbeta sequencing to assess clonal composition. In a few recovered individuals, the researchers analyzed the TCR Vbeta repertoire of SARS-CoV-2-reactive T cells at the subset level.

As concerns this clone: What this receptor recognizes is not known. No quality values exist for individual bases; no much larger clone is one base distant.

Libraries were built with the immunoSEQ multiplex PCR assay. As for how the authors treated the data: Repertoire overlap between subsets was quantified using the Chao-Jaccard similarity index and counts of shared clonotypes. The table was pulled from immuneACCESS by TCRdb, which kept in-frame rearrangements only. Such tables lose some clones; where checked, under half of the loss comes from unresolved V genes, and the rest has no known cause. V and J calls and clone size follow that table, whereas D and trimming were derived from the DNA. The sample table lists some 80,000 clones, around four fifths of them with a count of one. The biggest ten clones account for roughly 0.5% of the sample. The time point label of this sample denotes: sample from a COVID-19-recovered individual after infection. The donors were patients who had recovered from mild-to-severe COVID-19. Memory T cell samples that were not cultured were sequenced immediately after ex vivo isolation. CD4+ total memory, central memory, effector memory and circulating T follicular helper cells were isolated from peripheral blood mononuclear cells.

The study at large found these results: Between about 6 and 28% of SARS-CoV-2 clonotypes were also detected in secondary cultures stimulated with SARS-CoV and/or HKU1 spike, a finding consistent with cross-reactivity. Several of the most expanded SARS-CoV-2-reactive clonotypes were shared between two or all three memory subsets, suggesting intraclonal diversification.

The specimen was CD4+ T cells from peripheral blood, collected after recovery from COVID-19. The receptor was derived from a human donor who had COVID-19.

The CDR3 region reads CASGRTSGGLVQAQFF. The DNA is TGTGCCAGCGGGAGGACTAGCGGGGGCCTCGTACAAGCGCAGTTCTTC. The chain is encoded by TRBV3-1 (or the pseudogene TRBV3-2) joined to TRBJ2-1; 13 middle bases align to TRBD2. The CDR3, cysteine through phenylalanine, is 16 amino acids long. The only DNA kept is the CDR3, 48 bases in frame from the first base. Sequences LGHDT (CDR1) and YNNKEL (CDR2) are obtained from the germline V gene (reference sequence). Trimming removed 8 bases from V and 12 bases from J; the gene matches leave 16 bases unexplained.